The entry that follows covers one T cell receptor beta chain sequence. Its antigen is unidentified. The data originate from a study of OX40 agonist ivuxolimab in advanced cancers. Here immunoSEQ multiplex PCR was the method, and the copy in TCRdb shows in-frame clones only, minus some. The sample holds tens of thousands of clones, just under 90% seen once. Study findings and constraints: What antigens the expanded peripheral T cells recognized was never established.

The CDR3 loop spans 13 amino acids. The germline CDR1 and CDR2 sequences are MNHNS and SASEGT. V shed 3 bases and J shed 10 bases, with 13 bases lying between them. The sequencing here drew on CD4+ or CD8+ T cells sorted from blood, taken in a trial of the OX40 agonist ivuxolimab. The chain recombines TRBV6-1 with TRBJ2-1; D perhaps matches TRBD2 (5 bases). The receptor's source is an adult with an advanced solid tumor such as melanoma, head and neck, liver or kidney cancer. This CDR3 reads CASSEGIPGEQFF. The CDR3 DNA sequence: TGTGCCAGCAGTGAGGGGATCCCGGGAGAGCAGTTCTTC.